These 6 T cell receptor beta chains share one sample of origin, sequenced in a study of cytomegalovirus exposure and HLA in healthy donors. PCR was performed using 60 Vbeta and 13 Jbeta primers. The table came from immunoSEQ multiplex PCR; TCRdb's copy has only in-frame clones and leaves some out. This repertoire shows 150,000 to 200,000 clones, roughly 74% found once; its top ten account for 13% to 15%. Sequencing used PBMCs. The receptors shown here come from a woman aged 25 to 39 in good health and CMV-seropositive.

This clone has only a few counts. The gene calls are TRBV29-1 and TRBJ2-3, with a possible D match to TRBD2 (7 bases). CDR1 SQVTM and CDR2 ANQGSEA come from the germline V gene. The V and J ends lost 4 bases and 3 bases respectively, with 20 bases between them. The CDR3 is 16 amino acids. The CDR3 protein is CSVGERGAKGTDTQYF. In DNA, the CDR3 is TGCAGCGTTGGAGAACGGGGGGCTAAAGGGACAGATACGCAGTATTTT.

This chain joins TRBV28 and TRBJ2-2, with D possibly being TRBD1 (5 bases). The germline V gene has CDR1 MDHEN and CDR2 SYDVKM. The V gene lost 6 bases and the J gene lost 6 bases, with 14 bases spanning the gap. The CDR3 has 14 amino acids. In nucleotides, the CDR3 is TGTGCCAGCAGCCCAATGTCAGGGTCCGGGGAGCTGTTTTTT. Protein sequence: CASSPMSGSGELFF.

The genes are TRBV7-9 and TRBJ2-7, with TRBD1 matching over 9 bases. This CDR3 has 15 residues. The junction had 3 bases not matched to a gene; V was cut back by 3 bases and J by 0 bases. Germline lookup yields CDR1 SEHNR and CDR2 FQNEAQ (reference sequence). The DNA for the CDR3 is TGTGCCAGCAGCTTTACAGGGGGCGCCTCCTACGAGCAGTACTTC. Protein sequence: CASSFTGGASYEQYF.

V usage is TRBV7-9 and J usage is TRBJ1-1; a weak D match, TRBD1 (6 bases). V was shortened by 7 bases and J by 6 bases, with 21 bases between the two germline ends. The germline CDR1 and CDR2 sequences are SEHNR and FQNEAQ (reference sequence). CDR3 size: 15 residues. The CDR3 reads CASTSRRGGGPEAFF. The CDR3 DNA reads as TGTGCCAGCACTTCGAGGCGGGGGGGCGGGCCTGAAGCTTTCTTT.

CDR3 nucleotide sequence: TGTGCCAGCAGTGAAACGGGACAGGGTAAAGAGTACTTC. Translated, it gives CASSETGQGKEYF. V is TRBV6-1 and J is TRBJ2-7; TRBD1 matches 9 bases. Germline V gives CDR1 MNHNS, CDR2 SASEGT. CDR3 size: 13 residues. The junction had 7 bases not matched to a gene; V was cut back by 2 bases and J by 11 bases.

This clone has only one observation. The CDR3 region is CASSPRSGLVDEQFF. CDR3 nucleotides: TGTGCCAGCAGCCCCCGATCGGGACTAGTTGATGAGCAGTTCTTC. The chain uses TRBV9 and TRBJ2-1; 8 bases are a match to TRBD2. V shed 4 bases and J 8 bases; nucleotides not matched to a gene: 11. The CDR3 is made up of 15 amino acids. Germline CDR1 reads SGDLS; CDR2 reads YYNGEE.